The entry below describes one T cell receptor beta chain. This CDR3 spans 13 amino acids. V dropped 1 base and J dropped 7 bases, with 7 bases sitting between them. Germline CDR1 SEHNR, CDR2 FQNEAQ (reference sequence). The data were taken from a study of T cell changes during pregnancy in multiple sclerosis. The data were produced by immunoSEQ multiplex PCR, yet TCRdb's version contains in-frame clones alone and is incomplete. Among over 70,000 clones listed, approximately 92% were seen once. This chain connects TRBV7-9 to TRBJ1-4, with D perhaps matching TRBD1 (6 bases). The specimen comprised peripheral blood, sampled in the first trimester of pregnancy. The sequence was collected from a female donor with multiple sclerosis, enrolled in a pregnancy study. CDR3 in amino acids: CASSLDRAEKLFF. DNA for the CDR3: TGTGCCAGCAGCTTAGACAGGGCTGAAAAACTGTTTTTT.